The next 16 T cell receptor beta chains were all read from a single sample in a study of blood T cell repertoires in COVID-19. Assay: immunoSEQ multiplex PCR; the TCRdb copy retains only in-frame clones and omits some. The table shows 400,000 to 500,000 clones, with 80% to 90% occurring only once. The sequencing input was peripheral blood. These receptors originate from a woman under 40 with active or convalescent COVID-19.

The chain combines TRBV5-4 with TRBJ2-2, with 9 bases fitting TRBD2. This CDR3 has 16 amino acids. From germline, CDR1 is SGHNT and CDR2 YYREEE (reference sequence). With V trimmed by 1 base and J by 5 bases, 6 bases remained unmatched. The CDR3 is CASSLSGLARTGELFF. In DNA form, the CDR3 reads TGTGCCAGCAGCTTGTCGGGACTAGCTAGGACCGGGGAGCTGTTTTTT.

The gene calls are TRBV2 and TRBJ1-6; D is perhaps TRBD1 (6 bases). The CDR3 sequence is 15 residues long. The germline V gene encodes CDR1 SNHLY and CDR2 FYNNEI. Trimming cost V 6 bases and J 7 bases, with 16 bases left between them. The CDR3 DNA reads as TGTGCCAGCAGACAGGGTGATAAATGGAATTCACCCCTCCACTTT. Translating gives CASRQGDKWNSPLHF.

The rearrangement joins TRBV6-1 to TRBJ1-2; no reliable D call. The CDR3 runs to 15 residues. CDR1 is MNHNS, CDR2 SASEGT, per germline. Trimming removed 3 bases at V and 5 bases at J, with 16 bases between. The CDR3 DNA reads as TGTGCCAGCAGTGATGGAGCGCCGGGGTTATATGGCTACACCTTC. It encodes CASSDGAPGLYGYTF.

This sequence joins TRBV27 and TRBJ1-6, with 8 bases aligning to TRBD1. CDR3 length equals 17 residues. Per germline, CDR1 MNHEY and CDR2 SMNVEV (reference sequence). Losses at the gene ends were 5 bases for V and 6 bases for J; bases not matched to a gene: 12. In DNA, the CDR3 is TGTGCCAGCAGTCCGCGGACAGGGAGACCCTCTAATTCACCCCTCCACTTT. Amino acids: CASSPRTGRPSNSPLHF.

The chain recombines TRBV5-1 with TRBJ1-2; D is uncertain. CDR3 length: 14 amino acids. Per germline, CDR1 SGHRS and CDR2 YFSETQ. V shed 4 bases and J shed 5 bases, with 15 bases lying between them. CDR3 nucleotide sequence: TGCGCCAGCAGCACCGACGGGGTTGGGTATGGCTACACCTTC. Encoded protein: CASSTDGVGYGYTF.

There are a few counts of this clone. The chain is built from TRBV3-1 (or the pseudogene TRBV3-2) and TRBJ1-4, with TRBD1 as a possible D gene (5 bases). The CDR3 is 14 amino acids. Germline V CDR1 and CDR2: LGHDT, YNNKEL (reference sequence). Trimming stripped 4 bases from V and 7 bases from J, with 13 bases between. The CDR3, as DNA: TGTGCCAGCAGCCTCAGGGTCGGAGCTGAAAAACTGTTTTTT. It translates to CASSLRVGAEKLFF.

The chain links TRBV30 to TRBJ2-1; 8 bases align to TRBD2. The CDR3 has 17 amino acids. The germline gives CDR1 GTSNPN, CDR2 SVGIG (reference sequence). With V trimmed by 0 bases and J by 4 bases, 11 bases remained unmatched. DNA of the CDR3: TGTGCCTGGAGTGTGAGCCCTAAGCGGGAGCTGTACAATGAGCAGTTCTTC. Amino acid sequence: CAWSVSPKRELYNEQFF.

The V gene is TRBV12-3 or TRBV12-4, the J gene TRBJ1-2; D is perhaps TRBD1 (6 bases). The V and J ends lost 5 bases and 7 bases respectively, with 8 bases between them. CDR3 length: 11 amino acids. CDR3 sequence reads: CASSGQIGYTF. CDR3 DNA sequence: TGTGCCAGCAGTGGACAGATTGGCTACACCTTC.

This clone appeared once. V is TRBV7-8 and J is TRBJ1-2; 8 bases are a match to TRBD1. Germline V lookup: CDR1 SGHVS, CDR2 FQNEAQ. J gave up 8 bases and V 7 bases, and 9 bases lay outside the gene matches. This CDR3 spans 13 amino acids. The CDR3 here is CASTPSTGEGYTF. CDR3 nucleotides: TGTGCCAGCACCCCATCGACAGGGGAAGGCTACACCTTC.

This rearrangement joins TRBV4-1 to TRBJ1-5; 8 bases agree with TRBD1. Germline V gene data show CDR1 as MGHRA and CDR2 as YSYEKL. The CDR3 has 15 residues. After removal of 0 bases from V and 7 bases from J, the junction contained 5 bases not matched to a gene. CDR3 DNA: TGCGCCAGCAGCCAAGAGTCAGGGGGCATACAGCCCCAGCATTTT. Its protein product is CASSQESGGIQPQHF.

The chain has TRBV30 and TRBJ1-1, with TRBD1 as a possible D gene (5 bases). The CDR3 has 15 residues. Trimming removed 2 bases at V and 5 bases at J, with 18 bases between. Germline assignment: CDR1 GTSNPN and CDR2 SVGIG (reference sequence). DNA for the CDR3: TGTGCCTGGAGTTCGCCAGGGAGGGAAGGGACTGAAGCTTTCTTT. This sequence encodes CAWSSPGREGTEAFF.

The chain is built from TRBV29-1 and TRBJ2-3, with D tentatively TRBD1 (5 bases). CDR3 length: 14 residues. Germline V gives CDR1 SQVTM, CDR2 ANQGSEA. Trimming stripped 1 base from V and 0 bases from J, with 8 bases between. CDR3 in amino acids: CSVEGQPSTDTQYF. CDR3 sequence (DNA): TGCAGCGTTGAAGGACAGCCTAGCACAGATACGCAGTATTTT.

J is TRBJ2-1 and V is TRBV7-9; the match to TRBD2 covers 10 bases. Trimming cost V 0 bases and J 7 bases; bases outside gene matches: 12. CDR1 is SEHNR, CDR2 FQNEAQ, per germline (reference sequence). The CDR3 length is 18 residues. Here the CDR3 reads CASSLASGGALFFNEQFF. The CDR3 bases are TGTGCCAGCAGCTTAGCGAGCGGGGGGGCTTTATTCTTTAATGAGCAGTTCTTC.

This rearrangement joins TRBV5-4 to TRBJ2-5; 7 positions match TRBD2. The germline V gene encodes CDR1 SGHNT and CDR2 YYREEE (reference sequence). The length of the CDR3 is 14 residues. J gave up 5 bases and V 7 bases, and 11 bases lay outside the gene matches. The CDR3 here is CASGGDAGGETQYF. The CDR3 DNA reads TGTGCCAGCGGGGGGGACGCCGGAGGTGAGACCCAGTACTTC.

CDR3 amino acids: CASSSRVQNSYEQYF. In DNA, the CDR3 is TGTGCCAGTAGCTCCAGGGTCCAGAACTCCTACGAGCAGTACTTC. This rearrangement joins TRBV19 to TRBJ2-7, with D perhaps matching TRBD1 (5 bases). CDR3 length: 15 residues. With 6 bases removed from V and 0 bases from J, the gap between germline ends came to 15 bases. The germline gives CDR1 LNHDA, CDR2 SQIVND (reference sequence).

CDR3 protein: CASSPGARSQHF. CDR3 bases: TGTGCCAGCAGCCCGGGAGCGCGCTCCCAGCATTTT. The rearrangement joins TRBV12-3 or TRBV12-4 to TRBJ1-5; D unclear. The CDR3 spans 12 residues. Trimming took 6 bases from V and 11 from J, leaving 14 bases between them.